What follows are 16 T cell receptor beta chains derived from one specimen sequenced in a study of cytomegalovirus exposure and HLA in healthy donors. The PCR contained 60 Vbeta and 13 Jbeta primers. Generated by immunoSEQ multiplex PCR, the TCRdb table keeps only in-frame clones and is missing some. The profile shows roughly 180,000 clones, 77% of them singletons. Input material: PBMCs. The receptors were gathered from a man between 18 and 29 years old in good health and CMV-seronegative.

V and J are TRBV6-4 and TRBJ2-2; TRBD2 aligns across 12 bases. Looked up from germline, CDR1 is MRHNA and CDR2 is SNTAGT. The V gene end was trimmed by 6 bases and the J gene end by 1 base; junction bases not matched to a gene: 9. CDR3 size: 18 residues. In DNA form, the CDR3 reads TGTGCCAGCAGGGTCCGCGAACTAGCGGGGGGGAACACCGGGGAGCTGTTTTTT. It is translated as CASRVRELAGGNTGELFF.

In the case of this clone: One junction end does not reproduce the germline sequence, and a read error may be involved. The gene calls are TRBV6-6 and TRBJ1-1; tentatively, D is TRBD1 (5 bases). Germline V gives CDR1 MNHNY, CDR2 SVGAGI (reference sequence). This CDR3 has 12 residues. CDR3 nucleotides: TGTGCCAGCAGTTCCCTGGACACTGAGGCTTTCTTT. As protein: CASSSLDTEAFF.

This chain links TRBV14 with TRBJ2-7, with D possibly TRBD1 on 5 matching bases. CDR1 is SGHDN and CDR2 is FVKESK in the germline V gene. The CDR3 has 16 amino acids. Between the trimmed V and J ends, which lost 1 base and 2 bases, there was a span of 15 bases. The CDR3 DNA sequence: TGTGCCAGCAGCCAAGTCGTAGGGGCCAGCCCCTACGAGCAGTACTTC. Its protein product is CASSQVVGASPYEQYF. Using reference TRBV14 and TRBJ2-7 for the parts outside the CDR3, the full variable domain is EAGVTQFPSHSVIEKGQTVTLRCDPISGHDNLYWYRRVMGKEIKFLLHFVKESKQDESGMPNNRFLAERTGGTYSTLKVQPAELEDSGVYFCASSQVVGASPYEQYFGPGTRLTVT.

CDR3 DNA: TGCGCCAGTCGCCTTCGGGTAGCGGGAGAGGTGGAGCAGTTCTTC. Its translation: CASRLRVAGEVEQFF. V is TRBV5-1 and J is TRBJ2-1, with 9 positions matching TRBD2. V shed 8 bases, J shed 10 bases, and the junction held 16 bases outside the gene matches. The length of the CDR3 is 15 residues. The germline V gene encodes CDR1 SGHRS and CDR2 YFSETQ.

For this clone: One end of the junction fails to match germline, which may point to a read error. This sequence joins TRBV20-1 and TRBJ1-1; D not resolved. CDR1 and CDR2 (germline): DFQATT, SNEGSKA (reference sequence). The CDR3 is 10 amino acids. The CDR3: CSARGSTALF. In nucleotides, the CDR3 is TGCAGTGCTCGGGGAAGTACGGCTCTCTTT.

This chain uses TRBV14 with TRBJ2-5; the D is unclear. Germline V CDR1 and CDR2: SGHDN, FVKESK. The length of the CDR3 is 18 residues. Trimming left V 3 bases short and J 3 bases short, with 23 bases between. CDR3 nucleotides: TGTGCCAGCAGCCAGGAAAGGTTCTCTCTCCGGGTCAAAGAGACCCAGTACTTC. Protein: CASSQERFSLRVKETQYF. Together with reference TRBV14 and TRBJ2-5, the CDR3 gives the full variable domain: EAGVTQFPSHSVIEKGQTVTLRCDPISGHDNLYWYRRVMGKEIKFLLHFVKESKQDESGMPNNRFLAERTGGTYSTLKVQPAELEDSGVYFCASSQERFSLRVKETQYFGPGTRLLVL.

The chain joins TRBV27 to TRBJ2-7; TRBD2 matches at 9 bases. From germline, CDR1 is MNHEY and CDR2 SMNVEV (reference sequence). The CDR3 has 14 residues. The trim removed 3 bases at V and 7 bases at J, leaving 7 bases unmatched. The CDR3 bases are TGTGCCAGCAGTTTGCTGGCTAGCGGGGAGGAGCAGTACTTC. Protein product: CASSLLASGEEQYF.

CDR3 DNA sequence: TGTGCCAGCAGCCGGCAAGGACTTAACTATGGCTACACCTTC. Residues: CASSRQGLNYGYTF. V and J are TRBV21-1 and TRBJ1-2. TRBV21-1 is recorded as a pseudogene. The length of the CDR3 is 14 residues.

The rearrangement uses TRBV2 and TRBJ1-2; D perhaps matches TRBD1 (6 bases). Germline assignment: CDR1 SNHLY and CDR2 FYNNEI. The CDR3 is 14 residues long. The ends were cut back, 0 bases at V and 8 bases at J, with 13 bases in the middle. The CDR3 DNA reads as TGTGCCAGCAGTGAAGCGGGGGCGGGTCAAGGCTACACCTTC. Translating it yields CASSEAGAGQGYTF.

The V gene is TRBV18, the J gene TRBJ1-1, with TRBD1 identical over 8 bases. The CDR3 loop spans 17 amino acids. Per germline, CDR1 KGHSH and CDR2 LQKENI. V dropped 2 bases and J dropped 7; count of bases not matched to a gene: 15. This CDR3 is CASSPRPTRDRRIEAFF. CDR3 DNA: TGTGCCAGCTCACCAAGGCCCACCCGGGACAGGAGAATTGAAGCTTTCTTT.

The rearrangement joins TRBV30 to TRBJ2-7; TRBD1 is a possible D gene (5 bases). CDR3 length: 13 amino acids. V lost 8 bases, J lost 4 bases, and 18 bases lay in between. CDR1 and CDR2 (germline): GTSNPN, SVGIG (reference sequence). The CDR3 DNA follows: TGTGCCCTAATCTCCGCGACAGCTTACGAGCAGTACTTC. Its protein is CALISATAYEQYF.

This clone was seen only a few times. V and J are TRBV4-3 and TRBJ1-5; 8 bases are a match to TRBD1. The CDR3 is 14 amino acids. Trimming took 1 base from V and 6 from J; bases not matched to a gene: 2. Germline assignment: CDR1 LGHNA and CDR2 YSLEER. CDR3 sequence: CASSQARGRQPQHF. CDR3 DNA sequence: TGCGCCAGCAGCCAAGCCAGGGGGCGTCAGCCCCAGCATTTT.

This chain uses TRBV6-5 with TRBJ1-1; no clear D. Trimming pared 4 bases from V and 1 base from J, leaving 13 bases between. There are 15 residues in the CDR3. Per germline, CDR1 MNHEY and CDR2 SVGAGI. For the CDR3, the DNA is TGTGCCAGCAGTTCTCCCTCGGCGGGGAACACTGAAGCTTTCTTT. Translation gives CASSSPSAGNTEAFF.

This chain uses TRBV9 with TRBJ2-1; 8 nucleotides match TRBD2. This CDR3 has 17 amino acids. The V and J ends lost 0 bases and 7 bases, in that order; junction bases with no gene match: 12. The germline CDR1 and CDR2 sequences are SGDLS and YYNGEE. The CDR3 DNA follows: TGTGCCAGCAGCGTAGGGCCAGCGGGAGTAGGAAGGAATGAGCAGTTCTTC. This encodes CASSVGPAGVGRNEQFF. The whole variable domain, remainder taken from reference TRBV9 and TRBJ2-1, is DSGVTQTPKHLITATGQRVTLRCSPRSGDLSVYWYQQSLDQGLQFLIQYYNGEERAKGNILERFSAQQFPDLHSELNLSSLELGDSALYFCASSVGPAGVGRNEQFFGPGTRLTVL.

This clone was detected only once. CDR3 nucleotide sequence: TGTGCCACCAGCAGATCTTCCGGGGGTTGGGAGCAGTACTTC. It encodes CATSRSSGGWEQYF. The chain links TRBV15 to TRBJ2-7; tentative D call: TRBD2 (6 bases). The V gene's germline CDR1 is LNHNV and CDR2 YYDKDF (reference sequence). CDR3 length: 14 amino acids. Trimming cost V 2 bases and J 7 bases, with 15 bases left between them. The full variable domain, with the rest looked up from reference TRBV15 and TRBJ2-7, is DAMVIQNPRYQVTQFGKPVTLSCSQTLNHNVMYWYQQKSSQAPKLLFHYYDKDFNNEADTPDNFQSRRPNTSFCFLDIRSPGLGDTAMYLCATSRSSGGWEQYFGPGTRLTVT.

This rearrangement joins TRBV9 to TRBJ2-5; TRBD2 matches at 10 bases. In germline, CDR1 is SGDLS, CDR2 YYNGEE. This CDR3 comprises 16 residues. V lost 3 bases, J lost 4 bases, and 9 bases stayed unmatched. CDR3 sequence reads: CASSGGRIAGGETQYF. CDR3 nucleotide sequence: TGTGCCAGCAGCGGGGGGCGGATAGCGGGAGGAGAGACCCAGTACTTC.